One and the same sample provided the 29 T cell receptor beta chains below, sequenced in a study of blood T cell repertoires in COVID-19. Assay: immunoSEQ multiplex PCR; the TCRdb copy retains only in-frame clones and omits some. Of around 100,000 clones listed, around 72% are singletons. Sequencing was carried out using peripheral blood. The origin of the receptors is a man between 65 and 85 years old with COVID-19, enrolled during active disease.

The chain is built from TRBV4-2 and TRBJ1-4; 9 bases align to TRBD1. Germline V gene sequence: CDR1 LGHNA, CDR2 YNFKEQ. Trimming at V came to 1 base and at J to 8 bases, leaving 2 bases not matched to a gene. The CDR3 totals 14 residues. The CDR3 loop is CASSQGDRDEKLFF. CDR3 nucleotides: TGTGCCAGCAGCCAAGGGGACAGGGACGAAAAACTGTTTTTT.

The CDR3 region is CASSVLGLPYAGELFF. CDR3 bases: TGTGCCAGCAGTGTTCTGGGACTTCCCTACGCGGGGGAGCTGTTTTTT. This sequence joins TRBV6-4 and TRBJ2-2, with D tentatively TRBD2 (6 bases). In germline, CDR1 is MRHNA, CDR2 SNTAGT. The CDR3 runs 16 residues. V was trimmed by 4 bases and J by 8 bases, leaving 20 bases between them.

This chain joins TRBV7-9 and TRBJ1-1; no reliable D call. This CDR3 contains 16 residues. Trimming removed 10 bases at V and 8 bases at J, with 29 bases between. The germline V gene encodes CDR1 SEHNR and CDR2 FQNEAQ (reference sequence). CDR3 nucleotide sequence: TGTGCCACCTCGTTCCAAAGTTTCTCTCTCATCGAGGAAGCTTTCTTT. This encodes CATSFQSFSLIEEAFF.

This chain connects TRBV9 to TRBJ2-5, with a weak D call TRBD1 (5 bases). Germline-derived CDR1 and CDR2 are SGDLS and YYNGEE. Trimming took off 0 bases at V and 3 bases at J, with 9 bases between the two ends. This CDR3 has 14 amino acids. The CDR3 region has the DNA TGTGCCAGCAGCGTAGGGGGCAGGGAAGAGACCCAGTACTTC. The encoded protein is CASSVGGREETQYF.

The chain links TRBV5-4 to TRBJ2-2; 15 nucleotides align to TRBD2. J gave up 0 bases and V 6 bases, and 6 bases lay outside the gene matches. CDR1 is SGHNT and CDR2 is YYREEE in the germline V gene (reference sequence). The CDR3 loop spans 18 amino acids. CDR3 sequence: CASTFGLAGGSNTGELFF. DNA for the CDR3: TGTGCCAGCACCTTCGGACTAGCGGGAGGGTCGAACACCGGGGAGCTGTTTTTT.

In this sample, this clone turned up once. The chain joins TRBV18 to TRBJ2-7, with D possibly TRBD2 on 6 matching bases. In germline, CDR1 is KGHSH, CDR2 LQKENI. There are 16 residues in the CDR3. V lost 3 bases and J 0 bases, leaving 15 bases between the germline ends. The CDR3 spells CASSPLLADLSYEQYF. CDR3 coding DNA: TGTGCCAGCTCACCTTTGTTAGCGGACCTCTCCTACGAGCAGTACTTC. The full variable domain, in which reference TRBV18 and TRBJ2-7 provide the parts outside the CDR3, is NAGVMQNPRHLVRRRGQEARLRCSPMKGHSHVYWYRQLPEEGLKFMVYLQKENIIDESGMPKERFSAEFPKEGPSILRIQQVVRGDSAAYFCASSPLLADLSYEQYFGPGTRLTVT.

V is TRBV18 and J is TRBJ2-5; weak D call: TRBD1 (6 bases). The germline V gene has CDR1 KGHSH and CDR2 LQKENI. Between the trimmed V and J ends, which lost 2 bases and 5 bases, there was a span of 12 bases. This CDR3 is built from 14 residues. The CDR3 region has the DNA TGTGCCAGCTCACCATTCAGGGGTGGGGAGACCCAGTACTTC. Translation gives CASSPFRGGETQYF. The variable domain in full, completed from reference TRBV18 and TRBJ2-5, reads NAGVMQNPRHLVRRRGQEARLRCSPMKGHSHVYWYRQLPEEGLKFMVYLQKENIIDESGMPKERFSAEFPKEGPSILRIQQVVRGDSAAYFCASSPFRGGETQYFGPGTRLLVL.

The chain combines TRBV7-2 with TRBJ2-5, with TRBD1 identical over 11 bases. CDR1 is SGHTA, CDR2 FQGNSA, per germline. V gave up 3 bases and J gave up 4 bases; unmatched junction bases: 7. CDR3 length: 16 amino acids. CDR3 region: CASSFIGQGARETQYF. CDR3 sequence (DNA): TGTGCCAGCAGCTTTATTGGACAGGGGGCGCGAGAGACCCAGTACTTC.

V and J are TRBV7-6 and TRBJ2-1; TRBD2 agrees at 11 bases. With 6 bases clipped from V and 1 base from J, the junction kept 5 bases outside the gene matches. Germline V gene data show CDR1 as SGHVS and CDR2 as FNYEAQ. The CDR3 has 16 residues. CDR3 protein: CASSQRLAGSYNEQFF. CDR3 bases: TGTGCCAGCAGTCAGAGACTAGCGGGGTCCTACAATGAGCAGTTCTTC.

V is TRBV27 and J is TRBJ2-5; TRBD1 agrees at 7 bases. CDR3 length equals 13 residues. The V segment lost 4 bases and the J segment 4 bases; nucleotides outside the gene matches: 3. The germline V gene encodes CDR1 MNHEY and CDR2 SMNVEV (reference sequence). The CDR3, as DNA: TGTGCCAGCAGTTCCAGACAGGGAGAGACCCAGTACTTC. It yields the protein CASSSRQGETQYF.

The chain is built from TRBV6-5 and TRBJ1-5, with D perhaps TRBD1 (5 bases). CDR1 and CDR2 from the germline V gene are MNHEY and SVGAGI. CDR3 length: 14 amino acids. Trimming left V 0 bases short and J 7 bases short, with 10 bases between. Here the CDR3 DNA reads TGTGCCAGCAGTTACTCGACAGTCGGGCAGCCCCAGCATTTT. Amino acid sequence: CASSYSTVGQPQHF.

This clone has just one count. The chain employs TRBV7-2 and TRBJ2-3; the D gene is possibly TRBD2 (6 bases). Germline loops: CDR1 SGHTA, CDR2 FQGNSA. V was clipped by 5 bases and J by 0 bases, with 12 bases between them. The CDR3 has 15 amino acids. The CDR3 coding sequence is TGTGCCAGCAGCCCCCCCGGGAGAAGCACAGATACGCAGTATTTT. Encoded protein: CASSPPGRSTDTQYF. The full variable domain, in which reference TRBV7-2 and TRBJ2-3 provide the parts outside the CDR3, is GAGVSQSPSNKVTEKGKDVELRCDPISGHTALYWYRQSLGQGLEFLIYFQGNSAPDKSGLPSDRFSAERTGGSVSTLTIQRTQQEDSAVYLCASSPPGRSTDTQYFGPGTRLTVL.

This chain links TRBV5-1 with TRBJ2-5, with TRBD2 as a possible D gene (5 bases). The V gene lost 3 bases and the J gene lost 1 base, with 10 bases spanning the gap. The CDR3 loop spans 14 amino acids. Germline-derived CDR1 and CDR2 are SGHRS and YFSETQ. CDR3 in DNA: TGCGCCAGCAGCTATGCCGGGATCCAAGAGACCCAGTACTTC. This encodes CASSYAGIQETQYF.

The chain links TRBV19 to TRBJ1-1; maybe TRBD1 (6 bases). Germline V CDR1 and CDR2: LNHDA, SQIVND (reference sequence). This CDR3 spans 15 amino acids. V was cut by 7 bases and J by 0 bases, with 15 bases left in between. The CDR3 DNA is TGTGCCAGTAAACGACAGGCAAGGGTGAACACTGAAGCTTTCTTT. Translated: CASKRQARVNTEAFF.

V gene TRBV30 combines with J gene TRBJ2-7; D remains ambiguous. With 0 bases removed from V and 2 bases from J, the gap between germline ends came to 5 bases. The CDR3 length is 12 residues. Per the germline V gene, CDR1 is GTSNPN and CDR2 is SVGIG (reference sequence). The CDR3 DNA sequence: TGTGCCTGGAGTGTTGACACCTACGAGCAGTACTTC. It specifies CAWSVDTYEQYF.

This clone was picked up a small number of times. The chain combines TRBV24-1 with TRBJ1-1, with 9 bases aligning to TRBD1. Germline V lookup: CDR1 KGHDR, CDR2 SFDVKD. V shed 5 bases and J 2 bases; nucleotides not matched to a gene: 5. The CDR3 loop spans 15 amino acids. This CDR3 reads CATSVGTGKNTEAFF. In nucleotides, the CDR3 is TGTGCCACCAGTGTTGGGACAGGGAAAAACACTGAAGCTTTCTTT.

The table lists this clone with a few counts. The chain has TRBV19 and TRBJ2-7; the D gene is possibly TRBD2 (6 bases). Between the trimmed V and J ends, which lost 3 bases and 0 bases, there was a span of 9 bases. This CDR3 is built from 14 residues. CDR1 LNHDA and CDR2 SQIVND come from the germline V gene (reference sequence). CDR3 sequence reads: CASSMRGSSYEQYF. As DNA, the CDR3 is TGTGCCAGTAGTATGCGGGGTAGCTCCTACGAGCAGTACTTC.

This clone was found a few times. The rearrangement uses TRBV29-1 and TRBJ2-1; D may be TRBD1 (6 bases). Germline CDR1 and CDR2: SQVTM and ANQGSEA. This CDR3 comprises 13 residues. Trimming left V 5 bases short and J 0 bases short, with 8 bases between. For the CDR3, the DNA is TGCAGCGTTAGGGGGAGCTCCTACAATGAGCAGTTCTTC. Its translation: CSVRGSSYNEQFF.

This clone was detected ten times or more. The chain has TRBV4-2 and TRBJ2-1; no clear D. The V gene lost 4 bases and the J gene lost 0 bases, with 16 bases spanning the gap. CDR3 length equals 17 residues. Germline CDR1 is LGHNA and CDR2 is YNFKEQ. The CDR3 DNA sequence: TGTGCCAGCAGCCCCCAAGAGAGCCTGATCTCCTACAATGAGCAGTTCTTC. Protein: CASSPQESLISYNEQFF.

The V and J genes are TRBV15 and TRBJ2-3; 11 bases match TRBD2. V lost 4 bases to trimming and J lost 5 bases; unmatched junction nucleotides: 5. The CDR3 sequence is 15 residues long. Per the germline V gene, CDR1 is LNHNV and CDR2 is YYDKDF (reference sequence). CDR3 loop: CATSKIAGGGDTQYF. DNA for the CDR3: TGTGCCACCAGCAAAATAGCGGGGGGGGGAGATACGCAGTATTTT.

This chain joins TRBV6-5 and TRBJ1-2; TRBD1 aligns across 7 bases. The V and J ends lost 6 bases and 2 bases, in that order; junction bases with no gene match: 6. The CDR3 totals 14 residues. Germline CDR1 and CDR2: MNHEY and SVGAGI. As DNA, the CDR3 is TGTGCCAGCAGACCGGGACAGAAAAACTATGGCTACACCTTC. Translation: CASRPGQKNYGYTF.

The chain joins TRBV9 to TRBJ2-7, with 7 bases identical to TRBD2. V was pared by 0 bases and J by 5 bases, with 8 bases of the junction left unmatched. This CDR3 has 15 amino acids. Germline CDR1 and CDR2: SGDLS and YYNGEE. DNA for the CDR3: TGTGCCAGCAGCGTAGCTGTGGGAGGGCTGAACGAGCAGTACTTC. Its protein product is CASSVAVGGLNEQYF. Supplemented by reference TRBV9 and TRBJ2-7, the full variable domain reads DSGVTQTPKHLITATGQRVTLRCSPRSGDLSVYWYQQSLDQGLQFLIQYYNGEERAKGNILERFSAQQFPDLHSELNLSSLELGDSALYFCASSVAVGGLNEQYFGPGTRLTVT.

The V call is TRBV5-5, the J call TRBJ1-2, with D unclear. This CDR3 comprises 15 residues. Germline V gene data show CDR1 as SGHKS and CDR2 as YYEKEE (reference sequence). Trimming removed 4 bases from V and 3 bases from J, with 16 bases in between. This CDR3 is CASSPEPQIYYGYTF. The CDR3 coding sequence is TGTGCCAGCAGCCCCGAGCCCCAAATCTACTATGGCTACACCTTC.

There are a few counts of this clone. The chain couples TRBV7-9 to TRBJ1-4; D ambiguous. With 1 base removed from V and 3 bases from J, the gap between germline ends came to 6 bases. The length of the CDR3 is 14 residues. The germline gives CDR1 SEHNR, CDR2 FQNEAQ (reference sequence). CDR3 region: CASSLGGSNEKLFF. The CDR3 region has the DNA TGTGCCAGCAGCTTAGGCGGGTCTAATGAAAAACTGTTTTTT.

This clone was picked up one time. The chain recombines TRBV11-2 with TRBJ1-4; D is unclear. V was pared by 2 bases and J by 2 bases, with 12 bases between. Germline-derived CDR1 and CDR2 are SGHAT and FQNNGV. The CDR3 contains 16 residues. CDR3 residues: CASSLMMGGTNEKLFF. The CDR3 DNA follows: TGTGCCAGCAGCTTAATGATGGGAGGTACTAATGAAAAACTGTTTTTT. Based on the CDR3 plus reference TRBV11-2 and TRBJ1-4, the full variable domain is EAGVAQSPRYKIIEKRQSVAFWCNPISGHATLYWYQQILGQGPKLLIQFQNNGVVDDSQLPKDRFSAERLKGVDSTLKIQPAKLEDSAVYLCASSLMMGGTNEKLFFGSGTQLSVL.

V usage is TRBV5-1 and J usage is TRBJ2-1; the match to TRBD1 covers 7 bases. Looked up from germline, CDR1 is SGHRS and CDR2 is YFSETQ. The V gene end was trimmed by 1 base and the J gene end by 7 bases; junction bases not matched to a gene: 8. There are 15 residues in the CDR3. This CDR3 is CASSLLKGAWNEQFF. As DNA, the CDR3 is TGCGCCAGCAGCTTGCTGAAGGGGGCTTGGAATGAGCAGTTCTTC.

This chain links TRBV5-1 with TRBJ2-3; D remains ambiguous. This CDR3 is 14 amino acids long. Trimming took off 1 base at V and 0 bases at J, with 6 bases between the two ends. CDR1 SGHRS and CDR2 YFSETQ come from the germline V gene. Here the CDR3 reads CASSLPPSTDTQYF. The CDR3 DNA follows: TGCGCCAGCAGCTTGCCCCCTAGCACAGATACGCAGTATTTT.

This clone occurred many times. The chain has TRBV5-8 and TRBJ1-6, with a tentative D call TRBD1 (5 bases). V was cut by 0 bases and J by 4 bases, with 14 bases left in between. The V gene's germline CDR1 is SGHTS and CDR2 YDEGEE. This CDR3 has 17 amino acids. CDR3 sequence: CASSLGQQEPYNSPLHF. The CDR3 DNA sequence: TGTGCCAGCAGCTTGGGTCAACAGGAACCTTATAATTCACCCCTCCACTTT.

CDR3 in amino acids: CASSEKKSNEQFF. The CDR3 bases are TGTGCCAGCAGCGAGAAGAAGAGCAATGAGCAGTTCTTC. The rearrangement links TRBV5-4 to TRBJ2-1; the D is unclear. Per the germline V gene, CDR1 is SGHNT and CDR2 is YYREEE (reference sequence). This CDR3 has 13 residues. V lost 4 bases to trimming and J lost 6 bases, with 11 bases between them.